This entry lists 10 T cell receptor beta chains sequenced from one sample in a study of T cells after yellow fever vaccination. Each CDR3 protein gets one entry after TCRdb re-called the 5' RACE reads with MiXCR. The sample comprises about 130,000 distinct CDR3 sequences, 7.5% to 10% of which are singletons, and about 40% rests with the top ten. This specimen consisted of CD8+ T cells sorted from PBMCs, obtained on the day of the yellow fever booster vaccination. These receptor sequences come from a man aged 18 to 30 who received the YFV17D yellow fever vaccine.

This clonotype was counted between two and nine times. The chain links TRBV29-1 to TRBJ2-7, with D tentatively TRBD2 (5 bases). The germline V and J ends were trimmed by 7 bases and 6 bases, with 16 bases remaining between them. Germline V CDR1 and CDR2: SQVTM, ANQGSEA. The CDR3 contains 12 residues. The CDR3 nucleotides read TGCAGCGGTGAGATCGGGGTTGGCGAGCAGTACTTC. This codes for CSGEIGVGEQYF.

The CDR3 protein is CASSFESRPNYGYTF. Written as DNA, the CDR3 is TGTGCCAGCAGCTTCGAGAGCAGGCCTAACTATGGCTACACCTTC. J is TRBJ1-2 and V is TRBV5-5; D is ambiguous. The germline gives CDR1 SGHKS, CDR2 YYEKEE (reference sequence). The ends were cut back, 2 bases at V and 0 bases at J, with 11 bases in the middle. This CDR3 region has 15 residues.

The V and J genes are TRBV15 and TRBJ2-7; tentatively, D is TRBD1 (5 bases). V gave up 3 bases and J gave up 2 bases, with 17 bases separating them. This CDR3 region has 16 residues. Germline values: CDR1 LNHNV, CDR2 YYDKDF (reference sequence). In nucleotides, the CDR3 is TGTGCCACCAGCAGTTCCCAGGGCTCACCAACCTACGAGCAGTACGTC. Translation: CATSSSQGSPTYEQYV.

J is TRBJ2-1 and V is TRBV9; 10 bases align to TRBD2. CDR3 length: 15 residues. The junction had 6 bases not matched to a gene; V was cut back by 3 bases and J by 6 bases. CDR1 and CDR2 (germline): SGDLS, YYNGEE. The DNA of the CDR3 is TGTGCCAGCAGCGCAAGGACTAGCGGACCCAATGAGCAGTTCTTC. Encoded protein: CASSARTSGPNEQFF.

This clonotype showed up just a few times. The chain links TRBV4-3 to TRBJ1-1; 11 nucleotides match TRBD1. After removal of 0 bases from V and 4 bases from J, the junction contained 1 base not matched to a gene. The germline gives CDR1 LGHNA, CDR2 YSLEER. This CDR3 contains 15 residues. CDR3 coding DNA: TGCGCCAGCAGCCAAGATGGGACAGGGGGCACTGAAGCTTTCTTT. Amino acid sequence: CASSQDGTGGTEAFF.

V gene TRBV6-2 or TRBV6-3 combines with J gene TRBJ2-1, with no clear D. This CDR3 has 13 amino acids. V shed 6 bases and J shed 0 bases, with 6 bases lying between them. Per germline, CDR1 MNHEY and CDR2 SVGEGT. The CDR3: CASRQHSYNEQFF. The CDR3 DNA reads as TGTGCCAGCAGACAGCACTCCTACAATGAGCAGTTCTTC.

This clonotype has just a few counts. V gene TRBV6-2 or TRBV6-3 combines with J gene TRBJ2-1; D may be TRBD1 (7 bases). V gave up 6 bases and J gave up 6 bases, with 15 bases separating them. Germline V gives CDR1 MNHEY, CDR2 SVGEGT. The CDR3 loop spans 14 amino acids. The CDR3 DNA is TGTGCCAGCAGCACGTCGGAGGGGGCCAATGAGCAGTTCTTC. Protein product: CASSTSEGANEQFF.

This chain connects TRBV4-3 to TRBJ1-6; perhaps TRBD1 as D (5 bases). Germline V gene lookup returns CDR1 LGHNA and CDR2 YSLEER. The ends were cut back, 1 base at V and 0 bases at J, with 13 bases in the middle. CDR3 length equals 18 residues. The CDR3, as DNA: TGCGCCAGCAGCCAAGTTGGACAAGTGAGCTCCTATAATTCACCCCTCCACTTT. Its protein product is CASSQVGQVSSYNSPLHF.

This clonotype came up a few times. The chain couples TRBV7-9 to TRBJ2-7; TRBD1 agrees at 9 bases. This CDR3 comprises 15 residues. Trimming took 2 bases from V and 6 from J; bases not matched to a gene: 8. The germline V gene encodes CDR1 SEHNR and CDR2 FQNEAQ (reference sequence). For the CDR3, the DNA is TGTGCCAGCAGCTTAATTTGGACAGGGGCTGGCGAGCAGTACTTC. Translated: CASSLIWTGAGEQYF.

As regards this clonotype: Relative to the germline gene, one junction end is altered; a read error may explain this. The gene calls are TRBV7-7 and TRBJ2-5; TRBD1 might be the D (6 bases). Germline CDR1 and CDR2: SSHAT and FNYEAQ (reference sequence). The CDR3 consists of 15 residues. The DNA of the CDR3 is TGTGCTAGCAGCTTAGACCCAGGGGCTCAAGAGACCCAGTACTTC. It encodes CASSLDPGAQETQYF.